This T cell receptor (beta chain) was identified during a study of CD8 T cells in Susac syndrome. This CDR3 contains 13 residues. V was trimmed by 7 bases and J by 2 bases, leaving 12 bases between them. CDR1 is DFQATT, CDR2 SNEGSKA, per germline (reference sequence). This clonotype was seen just once. Reverse transcription used roughly 0.5 to 1 ug RNA and random hexamers. Across 54 Vbeta and 13 Jbeta, immunoSEQ multiplex PCR amplified TCR beta CDR3. TCRdb re-called the immunoSEQ multiplex PCR reads through MiXCR, storing one row per CDR3 protein. This sample yields 85,000 to 120,000 distinct CDR3 sequences, of which roughly 95% are seen a single time; around 0.38% belongs to the top ten.

The TCR comes from a human donor with Susac syndrome. The chain is built from TRBV20-1 and TRBJ1-5; no clear D. The specimen was CD8+ T cells from PBMCs. CDR3: CSVVGGGNQPQHF. The DNA for the CDR3 is TGCAGTGTGGTGGGCGGGGGCAATCAGCCCCAGCATTTT.